In its sample, the clone carrying this T cell receptor beta chain was seen a few times. These data are taken from a study of patients and donors after allogeneic stem cell transplantation. Via MiXCR, TCRdb re-called the RT-PCR reads, giving one row per CDR3 protein. Here the sample spans about 960,000 distinct CDR3 sequences, 18% being singletons. The V gene's germline CDR1 is SGHAT and CDR2 FQNNGV. CDR3 length equals 15 residues. V lost 4 bases, J lost 5 bases, and 14 bases lay in between. Sequenced sample: blood, either unsorted or a sorted T cell fraction (not recorded which). The receptor was derived from a human donor who was either an allogeneic HSCT recipient or a stem cell or donor lymphocyte infusion donor (not recorded which). It is not recorded whose cells these are; they may come from a transplant donor. The chain employs TRBV11-2 and TRBJ1-4, with D maybe TRBD1 (5 bases). CDR3 in amino acids: CASSSLGRENEKLFF. DNA for the CDR3: TGTGCCAGCAGCTCGCTGGGACGAGAGAATGAAAAACTGTTTTTT.